This T cell receptor (beta chain) was captured by sequencing in a study of T cells in localized non-small cell lung cancer. This clone has a handful of counts. The antigen remains undetermined. Study-wide results and caveats: Adjacent lung exhibited a median of about 56 among the 100 most abundant tumor clones. Longer overall survival accompanied higher blood T cell density.

V lost 5 bases to trimming and J lost 6 bases; unmatched junction nucleotides: 7. Germline V gene data show CDR1 as MNHGY and CDR2 as SAAAGT. There are 15 residues in the CDR3. Produced via immunoSEQ multiplex PCR; TCRdb's table is partial and in-frame only. This sample carries about 950 clones, less than 25% of them seen once, and the ten largest clones take about 20%. The receptor was derived from a man between 40 and 75 years old with stage III lung adenocarcinoma. The chain uses TRBV6-8 and TRBJ2-2, with TRBD1 matching 9 bases. The sequencing used normal lung tissue next to the tumor, collected before any cancer treatment. CDR3 sequence reads: CASSQPGQGSGELFF. The CDR3 DNA is TGTGCCAGCAGTCAACCGGGACAGGGTTCCGGGGAGCTGTTTTTT.